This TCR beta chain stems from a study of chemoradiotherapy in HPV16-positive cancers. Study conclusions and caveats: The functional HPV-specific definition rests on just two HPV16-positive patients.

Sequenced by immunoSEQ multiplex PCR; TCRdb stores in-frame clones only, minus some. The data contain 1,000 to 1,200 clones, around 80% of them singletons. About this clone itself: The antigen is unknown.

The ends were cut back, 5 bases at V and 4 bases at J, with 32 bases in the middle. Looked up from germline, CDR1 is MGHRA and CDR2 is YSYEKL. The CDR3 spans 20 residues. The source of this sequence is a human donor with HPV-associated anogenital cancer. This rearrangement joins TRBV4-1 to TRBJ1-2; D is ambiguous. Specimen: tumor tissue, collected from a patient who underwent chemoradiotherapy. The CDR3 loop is CASSGSTRAARHRKTYGYTF. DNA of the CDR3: TGCGCCAGCAGCGGATCGACGAGAGCAGCGCGACACCGAAAGACCTATGGCTACACCTTC.